Listed below are T cell receptor beta chains from one sample, sequenced in a study of Ad26.COV2.S vaccination and SARS-CoV-2 variants. Assay: immunoSEQ multiplex PCR; the TCRdb copy retains only in-frame clones and omits some. The sample contains 350,000 to 400,000 clones, around 85% of which appear only once. Sequencing used peripheral blood, obtained in a trial of Ad26.COV2.S vaccine versus placebo. All receptors come from a person aged 18-65 years who received the Ad26.COV2.S COVID-19 vaccine or a placebo. Each CDR3 is given with its conserved first and last residue. A D gene is named only where the DNA matches it firmly. Rows give clone size only sometimes, using once, few, many, or a class for an expanded clone.

abundance	len	v_gene	j_gene	d_gene	CDR3nt	CDR3aa
-	11	TRBV18	TRBJ1-5	-	TGTGCCAGCTCACCCCCGGGCACCCAGCATTTT	CASSPPGTQHF
-	13	TRBV30	TRBJ2-3	-	TGTGCCTGGAGTGTAACTGGGTTGGATACGCAGTATTTT	CAWSVTGLDTQYF
few	18	TRBV27	TRBJ2-2	-	TGTGCCAGCAGCCCCGAGAAGATGGGGGGCTCCCCCACCGGGGAGCTGTTTTTT	CASSPEKMGGSPTGELFF
-	14	TRBV4-1	TRBJ1-2	-	TGCGCCAGCAGCCCTGAAGGGGGGCGCTATGGCTACACCTTC	CASSPEGGRYGYTF
-	17	TRBV4-3	TRBJ2-3	-	TGCGCCAGCAGCCAAGGGGTAAGGGGTCATCAGGCAGATACGCAGTATTTT	CASSQGVRGHQADTQYF
-	15	TRBV5-1	TRBJ2-3	TRBD2	TGCGCCAGCAGCTTGAGGCGGGGGGACACAGATACGCAGTATTTT	CASSLRRGDTDTQYF
-	16	TRBV9	TRBJ2-7	TRBD2	TGTGCCAGCAGCGTAGGTAGCGGGGGCCTATCCTACGAGCAGTACTTC	CASSVGSGGLSYEQYF
-	12	TRBV25-1	TRBJ2-7	-	TGTGCCAGCAGTGTCGGGGCCTACGAGCAGTACTTC	CASSVGAYEQYF
-	12	TRBV7-9	TRBJ1-4	-	TGTGCCAGCAGCCCGGGCCCCGAAAAACTGTTTTTT	CASSPGPEKLFF
-	14	TRBV19	TRBJ1-2	-	TGTGCCAGTAGTCCCGGACGGGCTAACTATGGCTACACCTTC	CASSPGRANYGYTF
-	14	TRBV6-5	TRBJ1-3	TRBD1	TGTGCCAGCAGGGCGGGGCCGACAGGGAACACCATATATTTT	CASRAGPTGNTIYF
-	14	TRBV7-2	TRBJ2-3	TRBD1	TGTGCCAGCAACCCGGGACAGGGCACAGATACGCAGTATTTT	CASNPGQGTDTQYF
-	12	TRBV7-9	TRBJ2-1	-	TGTGCCAGCAGCTTAGGTTACAATGAGCAGTTCTTC	CASSLGYNEQFF
-	13	TRBV12-3/TRBV12-4	TRBJ2-5	-	TGTGCCAGCAGTCTGACATATCAAGAGACCCAGTACTTC	CASSLTYQETQYF
-	14	TRBV6-5	TRBJ1-2	TRBD1	TGTGCCAGCAGTACAGGGGGAGCTAACTATGGCTACACCTTC	CASSTGGANYGYTF
once	14	TRBV7-2	TRBJ1-1	-	TGTGCCAGCAGCTACGACGGAGGAAACACTGAAGCTTTCTTT	CASSYDGGNTEAFF
many	16	TRBV4-1	TRBJ1-2	-	TGCGCCAGCAGCCAAGAAAGAAAGGGGCGGAACTATGGCTACACCTTC	CASSQERKGRNYGYTF
-	13	TRBV5-1	TRBJ1-1	-	TGCGCCAGCAGCTTGCAGGGTGACACTGAAGCTTTCTTT	CASSLQGDTEAFF
-	14	TRBV10-1	TRBJ2-3	-	TGCGCCAGCAGCCCCCTGGACAGCACAGATACGCAGTATTTT	CASSPLDSTDTQYF
-	14	TRBV11-2	TRBJ2-1	-	TGTGCCAGCAGCCAACTCAGGGTAGGAAATGAGCAGTTCTTC	CASSQLRVGNEQFF
few	13	TRBV6-6	TRBJ2-3	-	TGTGCCAGCAGTTACTCGAGGGAAGATACGCAGTATTTT	CASSYSREDTQYF
-	17	TRBV7-9	TRBJ2-2	-	TGTGCCAGCAGGTATGGTGGGCGCATTCGAGACACCGGGGAGCTGTTTTTT	CASRYGGRIRDTGELFF
few	15	TRBV5-1	TRBJ2-2	-	TGCGCCAGCAGCTTGGCCACCGGGGGTGGCGGGGAGCTGTTTTTT	CASSLATGGGGELFF
-	13	TRBV11-2	TRBJ1-2	-	TGTGCCAGCAGCTTAGACGGACTGAATGGCTACACCTTC	CASSLDGLNGYTF
few	14	TRBV19	TRBJ2-7	-	TGTGCCAGTAGTATAGGGGGCTTTCCCTACGAGCAGTACTTC	CASSIGGFPYEQYF
-	15	TRBV7-2	TRBJ1-1	-	TGTGCCAGCAGCCCGCAGACGGGCGAGGGCACTGAAGCTTTCTTT	CASSPQTGEGTEAFF
-	15	TRBV4-3	TRBJ1-1	-	TGCGCCAGCAGCCAAGTTCTGTTTGGGGAAACTGAAGCTTTCTTT	CASSQVLFGETEAFF
-	13	TRBV12-3/TRBV12-4	TRBJ1-2	-	TGTGCCAGCAGTTTGGCAACCATCTATGGCTACACCTTC	CASSLATIYGYTF
-	15	TRBV6-5	TRBJ1-2	-	TGTGCCAGCAGTTACTCCGGGGCAGGCACTTATGGCTACACCTTC	CASSYSGAGTYGYTF